Following are 13 T cell receptor beta chains from one sample sequenced in a study of Tregs in tolerant kidney transplant recipients. Sequenced by immunoSEQ multiplex PCR; TCRdb stores in-frame clones only, minus some. Among around 63,000 clones listed, around 85% were seen once. Sequenced here: Tregs from blood, sampled before the transplant. The receptors here all came from a human donor who received a combined kidney and bone marrow transplant.

The CDR3 here is CATSSPPTNYGYTF. The CDR3, as DNA: TGTGCCACCAGCAGTCCCCCAACTAACTATGGCTACACCTTC. The rearrangement uses TRBV15 and TRBJ1-2; D unresolved. Germline CDR1 reads LNHNV; CDR2 reads YYDKDF (reference sequence). This CDR3 is built from 14 residues. V gave up 3 bases and J gave up 0 bases, with 8 bases separating them.

DNA for the CDR3: TGTGCCAGCAGCTTAAGGCCCCCTGGAAACACCATATATTTT. This gives the protein CASSLRPPGNTIYF. This chain joins TRBV13 and TRBJ1-3; D unresolved. This CDR3 contains 14 residues. The V gene lost 2 bases and the J gene lost 2 bases, with 7 bases spanning the gap. The germline CDR1 and CDR2 sequences are PRHDT and FYEKMQ (reference sequence).

This chain joins TRBV5-5 and TRBJ2-2, with TRBD1 matching over 7 bases. Germline V gene data show CDR1 as SGHKS and CDR2 as YYEKEE (reference sequence). The CDR3 is 15 amino acids. V was pared by 5 bases and J by 3 bases, with 7 bases of the junction left unmatched. The CDR3 here is CASRPTDRDTGELFF. In nucleotides, the CDR3 is TGTGCCAGCAGACCTACCGACAGGGACACCGGGGAGCTGTTTTTT.

This clone occurred once. V and J are TRBV7-8 and TRBJ2-1; TRBD1 is a possible D gene (6 bases). V lost 5 bases to trimming and J lost 7 bases, with 9 bases between them. The CDR3 contains 12 residues. The germline V gene encodes CDR1 SGHVS and CDR2 FQNEAQ. In DNA form, the CDR3 reads TGTGCCAGCAGCATGCAGGGGAATGAGCAGTTCTTC. Translated, it gives CASSMQGNEQFF.

This rearrangement joins TRBV28 to TRBJ2-1; 7 bases fit TRBD2. CDR1 is MDHEN, CDR2 SYDVKM, per germline. V shed 3 bases and J 10 bases; nucleotides not matched to a gene: 18. The CDR3 is made up of 17 amino acids. The DNA of the CDR3 is TGTGCCAGCAGTTTCCCCCCCGGACTAGTCGATCTTGGCGAGCAGTTCTTC. It yields the protein CASSFPPGLVDLGEQFF.

This clone has just one count. This rearrangement joins TRBV11-2 to TRBJ1-3; TRBD1 matches at 7 bases. Looked up from germline, CDR1 is SGHAT and CDR2 is FQNNGV. This CDR3 is built from 15 residues. The J segment lost 8 bases and the V segment lost 2 bases, leaving 9 bases of the junction unmatched. CDR3 DNA: TGTGCCAGCAGCTTACTCGGGACAGAGGCCGACACCATATATTTT. This codes for CASSLLGTEADTIYF. Filled out from reference TRBV11-2 and TRBJ1-3, the complete variable domain reads EAGVAQSPRYKIIEKRQSVAFWCNPISGHATLYWYQQILGQGPKLLIQFQNNGVVDDSQLPKDRFSAERLKGVDSTLKIQPAKLEDSAVYLCASSLLGTEADTIYFGEGSWLTVV.

J is TRBJ2-7 and V is TRBV5-1, with 14 bases aligning to TRBD2. V was pared by 3 bases and J by 6 bases, with 2 bases of the junction left unmatched. The CDR3 is 14 amino acids. The germline CDR1 and CDR2 sequences are SGHRS and YFSETQ. The CDR3 region has the DNA TGCGCCAGCAGCTCCGGGACTAGCGGGAGCGAGCAGTACTTC. This encodes CASSSGTSGSEQYF.

This sequence joins TRBV5-1 and TRBJ1-2; D gene ambiguous. The CDR3 spans 13 residues. V lost 1 base to trimming and J lost 7 bases, with 11 bases between them. Germline V gene sequence: CDR1 SGHRS, CDR2 YFSETQ. DNA for the CDR3: TGCGCCAGCAGCTTGCTCGGAACCGGTGGCTACACCTTC. It yields the protein CASSLLGTGGYTF.

This clone was seen only once. The chain joins TRBV30 to TRBJ2-1, with D possibly TRBD2 on 6 matching bases. The CDR3 is made up of 12 amino acids. Germline V gene sequence: CDR1 GTSNPN, CDR2 SVGIG (reference sequence). V was trimmed by 3 bases and J by 6 bases, leaving 9 bases between them. The CDR3 loop reads CAWSPGGNEQFF. The CDR3 DNA sequence: TGTGCCTGGAGCCCCGGGGGCAATGAGCAGTTCTTC.

The rearrangement uses TRBV30 and TRBJ2-1; 9 bases align to TRBD1. CDR1 and CDR2 (germline): GTSNPN, SVGIG (reference sequence). The ends lost 5 bases at V and 8 bases at J; junction bases unmatched: 13. The length of the CDR3 is 15 residues. CDR3 sequence (DNA): TGTGCCTGGCACAGGGGGCAGCCAGCCGGGGATGAGCAGTTCTTC. Protein: CAWHRGQPAGDEQFF.

The chain recombines TRBV19 with TRBJ2-7; 11 bases fit TRBD2. V lost 6 bases and J lost 3; bases outside the gene matches: 7. The length of the CDR3 is 15 residues. Germline V gene sequence: CDR1 LNHDA, CDR2 SQIVND (reference sequence). The CDR3: CASRVTSGGIYEQYF. The CDR3 nucleotides are TGTGCCAGTAGGGTAACTAGCGGGGGTATCTACGAGCAGTACTTC.

J is TRBJ1-4 and V is TRBV5-4; possible D gene TRBD1, 6 bases. This CDR3 spans 15 amino acids. Per the germline V gene, CDR1 is SGHNT and CDR2 is YYREEE (reference sequence). V lost 0 bases to trimming and J lost 4 bases, with 10 bases between them. Here the CDR3 DNA reads TGTGCCAGCAGCTTGGGGGGGGCAAGTAATGAAAAACTGTTTTTT. Translation: CASSLGGASNEKLFF.

V usage is TRBV18 and J usage is TRBJ2-3; the D call may be TRBD1 or TRBD2 (6 bases each). CDR3 length: 15 amino acids. The germline gives CDR1 KGHSH, CDR2 LQKENI. Between the trimmed V and J ends, which lost 3 bases and 2 bases, there was a span of 12 bases. Here the CDR3 reads CASSPWRGTTDTQYF. The CDR3 DNA is TGTGCCAGCTCACCCTGGAGGGGGACCACAGATACGCAGTATTTT. Full variable domain (missing parts from reference TRBV18 and TRBJ2-3): NAGVMQNPRHLVRRRGQEARLRCSPMKGHSHVYWYRQLPEEGLKFMVYLQKENIIDESGMPKERFSAEFPKEGPSILRIQQVVRGDSAAYFCASSPWRGTTDTQYFGPGTRLTVL.